The 30 T cell receptor beta chains below come from one sample, sequenced in a study of identifying expanded T cells in peripheral blood. Sequencing was performed with immunoSEQ multiplex PCR; in TCRdb, only in-frame clones are kept and a portion is missing. The table lists about 81,000 clones, 84% of them singletons. What was sequenced was blood. These receptors all come from a person aged 18-70 years in good health.

This chain joins TRBV6-1 and TRBJ2-5; 7 bases agree with TRBD1. The V segment lost 0 bases and the J segment 3 bases; nucleotides outside the gene matches: 4. From germline, CDR1 is MNHNS and CDR2 SASEGT. The CDR3 extends over 15 amino acids. The CDR3 here is CASSEAGGREETQYF. CDR3 coding DNA: TGTGCCAGCAGTGAAGCAGGGGGCCGGGAAGAGACCCAGTACTTC.

The CDR3 region is CASSPPDGMYQETQYF. Written as DNA, the CDR3 is TGTGCCAGCAGCCCCCCGGACGGAATGTACCAAGAGACCCAGTACTTC. The chain employs TRBV7-2 and TRBJ2-5; D is uncertain. This CDR3 spans 16 amino acids. Trimming took 5 bases from V and 0 from J, leaving 16 bases between them. Germline lookup yields CDR1 SGHTA and CDR2 FQGNSA. The variable domain in full, completed from reference TRBV7-2 and TRBJ2-5, reads GAGVSQSPSNKVTEKGKDVELRCDPISGHTALYWYRQSLGQGLEFLIYFQGNSAPDKSGLPSDRFSAERTGGSVSTLTIQRTQQEDSAVYLCASSPPDGMYQETQYFGPGTRLLVL.

The chain links TRBV4-3 to TRBJ2-3; a possible D gene is TRBD1 (5 bases). V lost 0 bases, J lost 11 bases, and 18 bases lay in between. The CDR3 length is 15 residues. Germline V gene lookup returns CDR1 LGHNA and CDR2 YSLEER. As DNA, the CDR3 is TGCGCCAGCAGCCAAGATTTCCCAGGGCCCTTCGAGCAGTATTTT. Amino acid sequence: CASSQDFPGPFEQYF.

V and J are TRBV28 and TRBJ1-1, with D possibly TRBD1 on 5 matching bases. V was pared by 7 bases and J by 1 base, with 16 bases between. This CDR3 has 15 amino acids. In germline, CDR1 is MDHEN, CDR2 SYDVKM. CDR3 loop: CASIESQGGNTEAFF. The CDR3 coding sequence is TGTGCCAGCATAGAGAGTCAGGGAGGGAACACTGAAGCTTTCTTT.

V usage is TRBV6-1 and J usage is TRBJ1-5; 8 bases fit TRBD1. The CDR3 has 15 residues. Germline loops: CDR1 MNHNS, CDR2 SASEGT. Losses at the gene ends were 1 base for V and 7 bases for J; bases not matched to a gene: 6. CDR3 sequence (DNA): TGTGCCAGCAGTGAAGGGTCAGGGGGCTTGCAGCCCCAGCATTTT. Translated: CASSEGSGGLQPQHF.

The genes are TRBV5-6 and TRBJ2-3, with D unclear. The CDR3 covers 15 residues. Germline V gene lookup returns CDR1 SGHDT and CDR2 YYEEEE. Trimming stripped 0 bases from V and 0 bases from J, with 8 bases between. CDR3 sequence: CASSLVPISTDTQYF. In DNA, the CDR3 is TGTGCCAGCAGCTTGGTTCCAATAAGCACAGATACGCAGTATTTT.

The chain links TRBV7-9 to TRBJ1-1; D remains ambiguous. Looked up from germline, CDR1 is SEHNR and CDR2 is FQNEAQ (reference sequence). Trimming shortened V by 1 base and J by 0 bases, and 6 bases separated the two germline ends. This CDR3 has 14 residues. In nucleotides, the CDR3 is TGTGCCAGCAGCTTAGACTTCATGAACACTGAAGCTTTCTTT. Its protein is CASSLDFMNTEAFF.

This sequence joins TRBV30 and TRBJ2-7; TRBD1 is a possible D gene (5 bases). Trimming stripped 0 bases from V and 7 bases from J, with 16 bases between. This CDR3 has 14 amino acids. CDR1 GTSNPN and CDR2 SVGIG come from the germline V gene (reference sequence). The CDR3 DNA sequence: TGTGCCTGGAGTGTACCAGGGCAACTTTGGGAGCAGTACTTC. It specifies CAWSVPGQLWEQYF.

This clone has a handful of counts. The V call is TRBV7-8, the J call TRBJ2-3; D perhaps matches TRBD2 (6 bases). The CDR3 is 17 amino acids. Deletions cut 5 bases from V and 2 bases from J, with 20 bases between. CDR1 is SGHVS and CDR2 is FQNEAQ in the germline V gene. The CDR3 sequence: CASSPDLGGVFTDTQYF. As DNA, the CDR3 is TGTGCCAGCAGCCCCGACCTGGGCGGGGTCTTCACAGATACGCAGTATTTT.

V and J are TRBV29-1 and TRBJ2-2; D gene uncertain. The germline gives CDR1 SQVTM, CDR2 ANQGSEA. The CDR3 extends over 14 amino acids. Trimming took 4 bases from V and 2 from J, leaving 11 bases between them. The CDR3 loop is CSVVGPLNTGELFF. The CDR3 nucleotides read TGCAGCGTTGTCGGGCCTCTCAACACCGGGGAGCTGTTTTTT.

This chain links TRBV5-6 with TRBJ2-1, with TRBD2 identical over 12 bases. Per the germline V gene, CDR1 is SGHDT and CDR2 is YYEEEE. Trimming removed 2 bases from V and 5 bases from J; junction bases left unmatched: 8. This CDR3 region has 17 residues. CDR3 residues: CASSFPQGLAGNNEQFF. The CDR3 DNA reads TGTGCCAGCAGCTTTCCCCAGGGACTAGCGGGTAACAATGAGCAGTTCTTC.

The chain links TRBV7-9 to TRBJ1-1, with TRBD1 as a possible D gene (6 bases). CDR3 length equals 15 residues. V gave up 5 bases and J gave up 5 bases, with 18 bases separating them. The germline V gene encodes CDR1 SEHNR and CDR2 FQNEAQ (reference sequence). CDR3 bases: TGTGCCAGCAGCCCCGAGGGGCAGGGGAGGACTGAAGCTTTCTTT. Translated, it gives CASSPEGQGRTEAFF.

CDR3 loop: CASSTQGGYTF. In nucleotides, the CDR3 is TGTGCCAGTAGCACTCAAGGCGGCTACACCTTC. This chain uses TRBV19 with TRBJ1-2; D is ambiguous. The length of the CDR3 is 11 residues. Looked up from germline, CDR1 is LNHDA and CDR2 is SQIVND (reference sequence). V was shortened by 6 bases and J by 8 bases, with 10 bases between the two germline ends. The variable domain in full, completed from reference TRBV19 and TRBJ1-2, reads DGGITQSPKYLFRKEGQNVTLSCEQNLNHDAMYWYRQDPGQGLRLIYYSQIVNDFQKGDIAEGYSVSREKKESFPLTVTSAQKNPTAFYLCASSTQGGYTFGSGTRLTVV.

This clone occurred once. The chain employs TRBV6-6 and TRBJ2-1; TRBD2 agrees at 10 bases. Germline V gene data show CDR1 as MNHNY and CDR2 as SVGAGI (reference sequence). V was pared by 0 bases and J by 7 bases, with 6 bases of the junction left unmatched. The CDR3 is made up of 16 amino acids. In DNA form, the CDR3 reads TGTGCCAGCAGTTACTCAGCGGGAGGGCCGGGAAATGAGCAGTTCTTC. Protein sequence: CASSYSAGGPGNEQFF.

The sample holds a few counts of this clone. The genes are TRBV27 and TRBJ2-1, with D tentatively TRBD1 (5 bases). The CDR3 consists of 13 residues. Trimming pared 4 bases from V and 5 bases from J, leaving 9 bases between. Per the germline V gene, CDR1 is MNHEY and CDR2 is SMNVEV (reference sequence). CDR3 region: CASSSDKNNEQFF. The CDR3 bases are TGTGCCAGCAGTTCGGACAAAAACAATGAGCAGTTCTTC.

This clone was detected many times. The chain couples TRBV6-4 to TRBJ2-3; D not resolved. CDR3 size: 15 residues. Per the germline V gene, CDR1 is MRHNA and CDR2 is SNTAGT. Trimming left V 4 bases short and J 0 bases short, with 11 bases between. DNA of the CDR3: TGTGCCAGCAGTGCCGGGCAAACCAGCACAGATACGCAGTATTTT. This gives the protein CASSAGQTSTDTQYF.

V usage is TRBV4-3 and J usage is TRBJ1-1; the D gene is possibly TRBD1 (5 bases). With 0 bases removed from V and 10 bases from J, the gap between germline ends came to 21 bases. Per the germline V gene, CDR1 is LGHNA and CDR2 is YSLEER. The CDR3 has 16 amino acids. CDR3 in amino acids: CASSQDHGAGWGGAFF. In nucleotides, the CDR3 is TGCGCCAGCAGCCAAGATCATGGGGCAGGATGGGGAGGAGCTTTCTTT.

The V and J genes are TRBV28 and TRBJ2-3; D is uncertain. Germline CDR1 reads MDHEN; CDR2 reads SYDVKM. The CDR3 has 13 amino acids. The V gene lost 10 bases and the J gene lost 2 bases, with 13 bases spanning the gap. The CDR3 sequence: CATANSFTDTQYF. The CDR3 nucleotides are TGTGCCACCGCTAATAGCTTCACAGATACGCAGTATTTT.

The gene calls are TRBV7-8 and TRBJ1-1, with D possibly being TRBD1 (6 bases). The V end was cut by 4 bases, the J end by 3 bases, with 12 bases between. Germline assignment: CDR1 SGHVS and CDR2 FQNEAQ. The CDR3 covers 14 residues. DNA of the CDR3: TGTGCCAGCAGCTCACAGGGCCCCCACACTGAAGCTTTCTTT. It encodes CASSSQGPHTEAFF.

The V call is TRBV7-2, the J call TRBJ1-1; no firm D call. This CDR3 is 15 amino acids long. Germline-derived CDR1 and CDR2 are SGHTA and FQGNSA. V was clipped by 2 bases and J by 7 bases, with 17 bases between them. CDR3 DNA sequence: TGTGCCAGCAGCTTATCGGTCAGGTCCTTCGGTGAAGCTTTCTTT. Translated: CASSLSVRSFGEAFF.

The rearrangement joins TRBV5-8 to TRBJ1-2, with D unresolved. CDR1 SGHTS and CDR2 YDEGEE come from the germline V gene. V lost 0 bases to trimming and J lost 7 bases, with 7 bases between them. This CDR3 comprises 12 residues. The CDR3 nucleotides read TGTGCCAGCAGCTTGGGTGCCCCTGGCTACACCTTC. Amino acids: CASSLGAPGYTF. The entire variable domain, with the rest obtained from reference TRBV5-8 and TRBJ1-2, is as follows: EAGVTQSPTHLIKTRGQQATLRCSPISGHTSVYWYQQALGLGLQFLLWYDEGEERNRGNFPPRFSGRQFPNYSSELNVNALELEDSALYLCASSLGAPGYTFGSGTRLTVV.

V is TRBV6-4 and J is TRBJ2-5; TRBD2 is a possible D gene (6 bases). Germline assignment: CDR1 MRHNA and CDR2 SNTAGT. This CDR3 contains 16 residues. Trimming took off 7 bases at V and 1 base at J, with 19 bases between the two ends. CDR3 bases: TGTGCCAGCATGGTCGGAGGGGCGCTACCCCAAGAGACCCAGTACTTC. It yields the protein CASMVGGALPQETQYF.

This chain uses TRBV27 with TRBJ2-3; 9 bases are a match to TRBD2. Germline V gene lookup returns CDR1 MNHEY and CDR2 SMNVEV (reference sequence). With V trimmed by 5 bases and J by 4 bases, 7 bases remained unmatched. This CDR3 has 15 residues. The CDR3 nucleotides read TGTGCCAGCAGTCTAGCGGGATTCGGGTCAGATACGCAGTATTTT. Residues: CASSLAGFGSDTQYF.

The chain is built from TRBV15 and TRBJ2-3; 7 bases are a match to TRBD1. CDR1 and CDR2 (germline): LNHNV, YYDKDF (reference sequence). CDR3 length: 17 residues. Losses at the gene ends were 0 bases for V and 0 bases for J; bases not matched to a gene: 6. CDR3 loop: CATSRDPGTVSTDTQYF. The CDR3 nucleotides are TGTGCCACCAGCAGAGATCCCGGGACAGTTAGCACAGATACGCAGTATTTT.

The chain employs TRBV6-1 and TRBJ1-1; D is uncertain. The CDR3 length is 13 residues. V lost 5 bases to trimming and J lost 2 bases, with 9 bases between them. Germline CDR1 is MNHNS and CDR2 is SASEGT. The CDR3 DNA reads TGTGCCAGCAGTTGGACGCTAAACACTGAAGCTTTCTTT. Translation gives CASSWTLNTEAFF.

In this sample, this clone turned up a few times. The chain is built from TRBV11-2 and TRBJ2-3; no reliable D call. The V gene's germline CDR1 is SGHAT and CDR2 FQNNGV. This CDR3 is built from 14 residues. Trimming removed 2 bases from V and 6 bases from J, with 12 bases in between. Written as DNA, the CDR3 is TGTGCCAGCAGCTTACTGGCAGTAGTGGATACGCAGTATTTT. Its protein product is CASSLLAVVDTQYF.

This CDR3 is CASSLSSGYTF. DNA of the CDR3: TGTGCCAGCAGTTTAAGTAGTGGCTACACCTTC. The rearrangement links TRBV28 to TRBJ1-2, with D unclear. Trimming stripped 2 bases from V and 7 bases from J, with 5 bases between. The CDR3 runs 11 residues. Germline-derived CDR1 and CDR2 are MDHEN and SYDVKM.

The V call is TRBV28, the J call TRBJ1-5; the D gene is possibly TRBD1 (6 bases). This CDR3 is built from 20 residues. CDR1 and CDR2 from the germline V gene are MDHEN and SYDVKM. Trimming pared 3 bases from V and 3 bases from J, leaving 27 bases between. Written as DNA, the CDR3 is TGTGCCAGCAGTTTCCTCCAGGCAGGGACAATGTTGGGAAACAATCAGCCCCAGCATTTT. Amino acid sequence: CASSFLQAGTMLGNNQPQHF.

About this clone itself: A junction end diverges from the germline sequence, so it may reflect a read error. The gene calls are TRBV7-7 and TRBJ2-2; possibly TRBD1 for D (5 bases). The CDR3 is made up of 17 amino acids. Germline V lookup: CDR1 SSHAT, CDR2 FNYEAQ (reference sequence). CDR3 sequence: CASSLGDYGAITGELFF. The CDR3 nucleotides read TGTGCTAGCAGCTTAGGGGATTATGGTGCCATCACCGGGGAGCTGTTTTTT. The whole variable domain, remainder taken from reference TRBV7-7 and TRBJ2-2, is GAGVSQSPRYKVTKRGQDVTLRCDPISSHATLYWYQQALGQGPEFLTYFNYEAQPDKSGLPSDRFSAERPEGSISTLTIQRTEQRDSAMYRCASSLGDYGAITGELFFGEGSRLTVL.

The chain employs TRBV15 and TRBJ1-4; no reliable D call. The germline V gene has CDR1 LNHNV and CDR2 YYDKDF (reference sequence). V lost 0 bases, J lost 8 bases, and 7 bases lay in between. This CDR3 has 13 amino acids. In DNA, the CDR3 is TGTGCCACCAGCAGAGAGTCCGGCGAAAAACTGTTTTTT. Protein sequence: CATSRESGEKLFF.